This T cell receptor beta chain appears in the sequencing data of a study of sequential checkpoint blockade in melanoma. Study summary: TCRβ was sequenced from DNA of approximately 99 pretreatment tumors.

Treatment given: randomized to nivolumab then ipilimumab (arm A) or the reverse (arm B). None of the patients previously received DNA-damaging chemotherapy. In its sample, this clone was seen a few times. Measured with immunoSEQ multiplex PCR; TCRdb has only the in-frame clones, and not every one. Among 13,000 or so clones listed, around 20% were seen once. The CDR3 is made up of 12 amino acids. Germline V gene lookup returns CDR1 MNHEY and CDR2 SMNVEV (reference sequence). Deletions cut 2 bases from V and 6 bases from J, with 8 bases between. The receptor comes from a human donor with melanoma. Material: tumor tissue (inferred from file names), obtained from a patient given nivolumab and ipilimumab in sequence. The chain recombines TRBV27 with TRBJ2-7; D assignment may be TRBD1 or TRBD2 (5 bases each). As DNA, the CDR3 is TGTGCCAGCAGTTTAGGGGGTCCCGAGCAGTACTTC. Translating gives CASSLGGPEQYF.